This T cell receptor (beta chain) was sequenced in a study of Graves' ophthalmopathy and Graves' hyperthyroidism (dated by TCRdb to 2017 to 2018). Concerning the study at large: Peripheral blood was collected before any treatment was given, at the time of initial diagnosis. To explore V-J signatures distinguishing ophthalmopathy from hyperthyroidism, a discovery set of around 97 patients (fewer than 45 ophthalmopathy, 57 stable hyperthyroidism) was enrolled. Following sample collection, hyperthyroidism patients were given methimazole at a starting dose of 30 mg daily, and ophthalmopathy patients were given high-dose intravenous methylprednisolone. The independent validation cohort included 18 to 20 hyperthyroidism patients plus 17 patients who later progressed from hyperthyroidism to ophthalmopathy. To tell Graves' ophthalmopathy apart from Graves' hyperthyroidism, and to predict which patients would progress to ophthalmopathy, the study relied on TCR beta repertoire signatures. In over five hyperthyroidism patients, T-cell repertoires of thyroid tissue and blood were compared. In total, around 130 blood samples were TCR-sequenced: roughly 45 ophthalmopathy, some 75 hyperthyroidism and approximately 17 hyperthyroidism-to-ophthalmopathy patients. Results the study describes overall, beyond this receptor: Sample size was not statistically predetermined, and group allocation was not concealed from the investigators. In cross-validation, the 13-signature model distinguished ophthalmopathy from stable hyperthyroidism with just over 85% sensitivity and around 81% specificity, while in the test set the corresponding values were around 79% and 71%. In validation, the model predicted ophthalmopathy progression with roughly 68% sensitivity and roughly 72% specificity; roughly 11 predicted patients were CT-confirmed with GO in a median of 6.5 months. Among expanded thyroid clonotypes with frequency above 0.001, most also showed up in blood, which suggests that blood repertoires may reflect the thyroid immune response.

For repertoire sequencing, the TCR beta CDR3 regions were amplified from RNA transcripts. A first-round RT-PCR used HTBI primers with the Qiagen OneStep RT-PCR kit, followed by a second-round multiplex PCR, size selection and purification. Libraries were sequenced on an Illumina HiSeq2000 using paired-end 100 bp reads. The published analysis was carried out like this. SOAPnuke was used to process the reads, removing any read that contained adapters or uncalled bases, had a mean Phred below 15, or lacked an exact match to the constant primer or identifier. High-quality paired reads were merged with COPE v1.2.5. Each unique nucleotide sequence was defined as a clonotype, and clonotypes were aligned to IMGT TRB V, D and J references with MiTCR v1.1. The analysis was limited to V-J combinations with a frequency above 0.0001, which together covered about 99% of repertoires. For each V-J combination, a TCR clonal expansion and chaos score was defined as F50 clonal expansion divided by the chaos observed in the TCRdist matrix. Features were reduced by Welch's t-statistics and random forest to around 13 V-J combinations, which fed a naive Bayes classifier. The similarity between thyroid and blood repertoires was quantified using the Morisita-Horn index. The raw public reads went through TCRdb reprocessing: fastp at Q25, MiXCR clone calling, in-frame beta chains kept. CDR3 protein duplicates are merged, each entry listing the most common genes and DNA. The V and J calls were determined by TCRdb, not by the authors. This sample comprises 650,000 to 900,000 distinct CDR3 sequences, approximately 40% of them detected only once. The ten largest clones capture around 40% of the sample.

The CDR3 numbers 13 residues from cysteine through phenylalanine. CDR3 DNA only is kept here, 39 bases in frame from base 1. V drops 0 bases and J drops 6 bases, leaving 11 bases in between. As encoded in the germline V gene (reference sequence), CDR1 is GTSNPN while CDR2 is SVGIG. Details on this clonotype: No cognate antigen has been identified for it. Base qualities are not provided; no much larger clone lies one nucleotide away.

Ophthalmopathy patients had moderately to severely active disease, Clinical Activity Score of at least 3, NOSPECS grade of at least 4, and disease duration under 3 months. Patients with other autoimmune diseases, uncontrolled infections, pregnancy or lactation were excluded. Clinical symptoms, serum thyroxine, TRAb, thyroid ultrasound and orbital computed tomography formed the basis of the diagnosis. Ficoll-Paque density gradient centrifugation was used to isolate PBMCs from around 10 ml of fresh peripheral blood. Trizol reagent was used to extract the total RNA, and its quality was then checked on an Agilent 2100 Bioanalyzer.

Material: peripheral blood. The receptor was isolated from an adult man with Graves' ophthalmopathy. The rearranged chain carries TRBV30 and TRBJ1-2; the D gene cannot be resolved reliably. CDR3 sequence: CAWSVMFGHGYTF. The sequenced DNA: TGTGCCTGGAGTGTGATGTTTGGACATGGCTACACCTTC.